Below are 12 T cell receptor beta chains sequenced from a single sample in a study of long-term antiretroviral therapy in people with HIV (dated by TCRdb to 2021 to 2024). The immunoSEQ hsTCRB v3.0 assay was used at survey level resolution for TRB variable region sequencing. The table comes from immuneACCESS by way of TCRdb, which keeps in-frame sequences with V and J called. Part of the clones is missing from these tables; in studies checked, under half for an unresolved V gene and the rest for unknown reasons. Across this sample there are fewer than 45,000 clones, with 82% seen only once. The ten top clones hold 10% to 15% of the sample. Sequencing used unsorted PBMCs, obtained 0.3 years after starting antiretroviral therapy. The source is a young man with HIV.

In DNA form, the CDR3 reads TGTGCCAGCAGCTACATAGGGGAGGGCACAGATACGCAGTATTTT. It codes for CASSYIGEGTDTQYF. The chain couples TRBV7-6 to TRBJ2-3, with D possibly matching TRBD2 (6 bases). Germline assignment: CDR1 SGHVS and CDR2 FNYEAQ. The CDR3 runs 15 residues. The V gene lost 4 bases and the J gene lost 1 base, with 12 bases spanning the gap.

V usage is TRBV27 and J usage is TRBJ2-3, with TRBD2 identical over 9 bases. V lost 4 bases, J lost 5 bases, and 7 bases stayed unmatched. CDR1 is MNHEY and CDR2 is SMNVEV in the germline V gene (reference sequence). CDR3 length: 15 amino acids. The CDR3 region has the DNA TGTGCCAGCAGTTCCCCTTTTAGCGGGAGAGATACGCAGTATTTT. It yields the protein CASSSPFSGRDTQYF.

J is TRBJ1-3 and V is TRBV4-3; D not resolved. V gave up 0 bases and J gave up 7 bases, with 10 bases separating them. The CDR3 runs 14 residues. Per the germline V gene, CDR1 is LGHNA and CDR2 is YSLEER. In DNA, the CDR3 is TGCGCCAGCAGCCAAGAAATGGGGATCAACACCATATATTTT. Its translation is CASSQEMGINTIYF.

The V call is TRBV19, the J call TRBJ2-6, with D maybe TRBD2 (6 bases). CDR1 is LNHDA and CDR2 is SQIVND in the germline V gene (reference sequence). V was pared by 8 bases and J by 3 bases, with 14 bases between. This CDR3 is 15 amino acids long. The CDR3 here is CASGAGGFGANVLTF. CDR3 bases: TGTGCCAGTGGGGCCGGGGGATTTGGGGCCAACGTCCTGACTTTC.

In DNA form, the CDR3 reads TGTGCCATCAAGAGGGACTCCTACGAGCAGTACTTC. Protein product: CAIKRDSYEQYF. This chain links TRBV10-3 with TRBJ2-7, with D possibly TRBD2 on 5 matching bases. Per germline, CDR1 ENHRY and CDR2 SYGVKD. Trimming pared 7 bases from V and 0 bases from J, leaving 7 bases between. The CDR3 is made up of 12 amino acids.

The CDR3 region is CAIRQDYNSPLHF. The CDR3 DNA reads as TGTGCCATCAGGCAGGACTATAATTCACCCCTCCACTTT. The rearrangement links TRBV7-6 to TRBJ1-6, with D unclear. The CDR3 contains 13 residues. Germline V gives CDR1 SGHVS, CDR2 FNYEAQ. V was cut by 10 bases and J by 3 bases, with 10 bases left in between. The whole variable domain, remainder taken from reference TRBV7-6 and TRBJ1-6, is GAGVSQSPRYKVTKRGQDVALRCDPISGHVSLYWYRQALGQGPEFLTYFNYEAQQDKSGLPNDRFSAERPEGSISTLTIQRTEQRDSAMYRCAIRQDYNSPLHFGNGTRLTVT.

The rearrangement joins TRBV30 to TRBJ2-3; D might be TRBD2 (5 bases). The V end was cut by 0 bases, the J end by 8 bases, with 6 bases between. The CDR3 has 11 residues. Germline CDR1 is GTSNPN and CDR2 is SVGIG (reference sequence). CDR3 sequence reads: CAWSVAVTQYF. The CDR3 bases are TGTGCCTGGAGTGTAGCGGTTACGCAGTATTTT. The entire variable domain, with the rest obtained from reference TRBV30 and TRBJ2-3, is as follows: SQTIHQWPATLVQPVGSPLSLECTVEGTSNPNLYWYRQAAGRGLQLLFYSVGIGQISSEVPQNLSASRPQDRQFILSSKKLLLSDSGFYLCAWSVAVTQYFGPGTRLTVL.

The V call is TRBV9, the J call TRBJ1-3, with no clear D. There are 17 residues in the CDR3. CDR1 and CDR2 (germline): SGDLS, YYNGEE. Deletions cut 4 bases from V and 0 bases from J, with 17 bases between. CDR3: CASSPLLNANSGNTIYF. CDR3 bases: TGTGCCAGCAGCCCATTACTGAATGCAAACTCTGGAAACACCATATATTTT.

The chain is built from TRBV15 and TRBJ2-1, with D perhaps given as TRBD1 or TRBD2 (5 bases each). This CDR3 is 14 amino acids long. Germline assignment: CDR1 LNHNV and CDR2 YYDKDF (reference sequence). Trimming shortened V by 1 base and J by 6 bases, and 10 bases separated the two germline ends. In DNA form, the CDR3 reads TGTGCCACCAGCAGAGCGGGGCAGGGCAATGAGCAGTTCTTC. It encodes CATSRAGQGNEQFF. The entire variable domain, with the rest obtained from reference TRBV15 and TRBJ2-1, is as follows: DAMVIQNPRYQVTQFGKPVTLSCSQTLNHNVMYWYQQKSSQAPKLLFHYYDKDFNNEADTPDNFQSRRPNTSFCFLDIRSPGLGDTAMYLCATSRAGQGNEQFFGPGTRLTVL.

The chain uses TRBV4-1 and TRBJ2-7, with a weak D call TRBD2 (6 bases). CDR3 length: 16 residues. Germline assignment: CDR1 MGHRA and CDR2 YSYEKL. V lost 4 bases and J 0 bases, leaving 16 bases between the germline ends. The CDR3 reads CASSLTGTGSSYEQYF. DNA for the CDR3: TGCGCCAGCAGCCTTACCGGGACTGGGAGCTCCTACGAGCAGTACTTC.

This sequence joins TRBV7-3 and TRBJ2-5; 7 bases agree with TRBD1. Looked up from germline, CDR1 is SGHTA and CDR2 is FQGTGA. The CDR3 length is 13 residues. V was clipped by 5 bases and J by 3 bases; unmatched bases: 3. CDR3 sequence: CASSVDREETQYF. The CDR3 DNA reads as TGTGCCAGCAGCGTAGACAGGGAAGAGACCCAGTACTTC.

CDR3 in amino acids: CASSPTSSSYNEQFF. The DNA for the CDR3 is TGTGCCAGCAGCCCGACTTCCAGCTCCTACAATGAGCAGTTCTTC. This chain links TRBV7-3 with TRBJ2-1; D remains ambiguous. The CDR3 is 15 amino acids. CDR1 SGHTA and CDR2 FQGTGA come from the germline V gene. The ends were cut back, 5 bases at V and 0 bases at J, with 11 bases in the middle.